The T cell receptor (beta chain) under discussion was sequenced for a study of CD8 T cells in Susac syndrome. Study background: Patients with Susac syndrome were therapy-naive, on corticosteroids, or on intravenous immunoglobulin alone at blood draw.

Study-wide results and caveats: No clonal expansion appeared among CD4+ T cells in Susac patients.

There are 13 residues in the CDR3. Germline V lookup: CDR1 SQVTM, CDR2 ANQGSEA. V lost 0 bases and J lost 8; bases outside the gene matches: 4. Purification of the CD8+ and CD4+ T cells relied on negative isolation, and TEMRA cells underwent FACS enrichment. Note on this clonotype: Its target is unknown.

Random hexamers were used to reverse transcribe the RNA input (about 0.45 to 1 ug). Amplification of TCR beta CDR3 spanned 54 Vbeta and 13 Jbeta via immunoSEQ multiplex PCR. TCRdb used MiXCR to reprocess the immunoSEQ multiplex PCR reads, holding one entry per CDR3 protein. The sample includes some 210,000 distinct CDR3 sequences, approximately 94% of them seen just once. Sequenced material: CD4+ T cells from PBMCs. This sequence originates from a human donor with Susac syndrome. The V call is TRBV29-1, the J call TRBJ1-1; 9 bases are a match to TRBD1. The CDR3 loop reads CSVEDTQGAEAFF. CDR3 DNA: TGCAGCGTTGAAGACACACAGGGGGCGGAAGCTTTCTTT.